These 22 T cell receptor beta chains were sequenced from one sample in a study of T cell responses to AZD1222 COVID-19 vaccine. Libraries were prepared by immunoSEQ multiplex PCR; TCRdb keeps only in-frame clonotypes and omits some of them. The profile shows tens of thousands of clones, about 83% of them singletons. This sample comprised peripheral blood, obtained on day 0 of AZD1222 vaccination. These receptor sequences come from an adult in good health.

V gene TRBV24-1 combines with J gene TRBJ2-7, with TRBD1 matching over 9 bases. Trimming took 3 bases from V and 1 from J; bases not matched to a gene: 6. Germline loops: CDR1 KGHDR, CDR2 SFDVKD. The CDR3 has 16 residues. The CDR3 sequence is CATSDTPGQGSYEQYF. The DNA for the CDR3 is TGTGCCACCAGTGATACTCCGGGACAGGGATCCTACGAGCAGTACTTC.

The chain links TRBV18 to TRBJ1-5, with D uncertain. The V end lost 3 bases, the J end lost 2 bases, and 11 bases lay between the germline ends. The germline CDR1 and CDR2 sequences are KGHSH and LQKENI. The CDR3 sequence is 15 residues long. The CDR3 coding sequence is TGTGCCAGCTCACCGGGAGGGTTAGGCAATCAGCCCCAGCATTTT. Protein sequence: CASSPGGLGNQPQHF.

This clone occurred a few times. The CDR3 nucleotides read TGTGCCAGCAGCACTTACAGGGGCATCCACAATGAGCAGTTCTTC. Its translation is CASSTYRGIHNEQFF. The chain employs TRBV11-2 and TRBJ2-1; the match to TRBD1 covers 7 bases. The CDR3 extends over 15 amino acids. The J segment lost 5 bases and the V segment lost 5 bases, leaving 9 bases of the junction unmatched. Germline values: CDR1 SGHAT, CDR2 FQNNGV.

This chain links TRBV4-1 with TRBJ2-1; D might be TRBD2 (6 bases). The germline V gene has CDR1 MGHRA and CDR2 YSYEKL. CDR3 length equals 14 residues. Trimming took 1 base from V and 10 from J, leaving 14 bases between them. CDR3 in amino acids: CASSQVTSAGEQFF. CDR3 bases: TGCGCCAGCAGCCAAGTAACATCCGCGGGGGAGCAGTTCTTC.

This chain joins TRBV5-1 and TRBJ2-3; D gene ambiguous. Germline V lookup: CDR1 SGHRS, CDR2 YFSETQ. The germline V and J ends were trimmed by 0 bases and 0 bases, with 8 bases remaining between them. This CDR3 is 15 amino acids long. The CDR3 is CASSLAPGSTDTQYF. Written as DNA, the CDR3 is TGCGCCAGCAGCTTGGCCCCGGGTAGCACAGATACGCAGTATTTT.

This chain joins TRBV21-1 and TRBJ2-1. TRBV21-1 is assigned pseudogene status. The CDR3 sequence is 11 residues long. The DNA of the CDR3 is TGTGCCAGCAATAGGGCCCCGATGCGGTTCTTC. Its translation: CASNRAPMRFF.

The J gene is TRBJ1-2, the V gene TRBV7-8; D possibly corresponds to TRBD1 (5 bases). Germline V gene lookup returns CDR1 SGHVS and CDR2 FQNEAQ. The V end lost 5 bases, the J end lost 2 bases, and 9 bases lay between the germline ends. The CDR3 has 13 amino acids. The DNA of the CDR3 is TGTGCCAGCAGCCGACAGAAAAACTATGGCTACACCTTC. This sequence encodes CASSRQKNYGYTF.

The table lists this clone with a few counts. J is TRBJ1-2 and V is TRBV12-3 or TRBV12-4; D not certain. CDR3 size: 11 residues. With 6 bases removed from V and 13 bases from J, the gap between germline ends came to 15 bases. CDR3 coding DNA: TGTGCCAGCAGACAAATGGGGAAAGGCACCTTC. As protein: CASRQMGKGTF.

The rearrangement uses TRBV3-1 (or the pseudogene TRBV3-2) and TRBJ2-5; the D is unclear. With 1 base removed from V and 4 bases from J, the gap between germline ends came to 7 bases. The CDR3 consists of 13 residues. CDR1 and CDR2 (germline): LGHDT, YNNKEL (reference sequence). The DNA for the CDR3 is TGTGCCAGCAGCCAAGGGGCCACAGAGACCCAGTACTTC. It codes for CASSQGATETQYF.

V gene TRBV9 combines with J gene TRBJ1-6; no reliable D call. V dropped 4 bases and J dropped 6 bases, with 14 bases sitting between them. Germline V gene lookup returns CDR1 SGDLS and CDR2 YYNGEE. This CDR3 is built from 15 residues. CDR3 loop: CASSPDPGLNSPLHF. CDR3 nucleotide sequence: TGTGCCAGCAGCCCCGATCCAGGCCTTAATTCACCCCTCCACTTT.

The chain carries TRBV21-1 and TRBJ2-2. TRBV21-1 is recorded as a pseudogene. The CDR3 runs to 12 residues. Written as DNA, the CDR3 is TGTGCCAGCAGGGACGCGAACGGGGAGCTGTTTTTT. It translates to CASRDANGELFF.

V usage is TRBV4-2 and J usage is TRBJ2-7; no reliable D call. Trimming removed 0 bases at V and 3 bases at J, with 12 bases between. Germline assignment: CDR1 LGHNA and CDR2 YNFKEQ. The CDR3 contains 15 residues. In DNA form, the CDR3 reads TGTGCCAGCAGCCAAGATAGGTACAGCTACTACGAGCAGTACTTC. It translates to CASSQDRYSYYEQYF.

The CDR3: CASSLIAGGYEQFF. The CDR3 bases are TGTGCCAGCAGTTTAATCGCAGGGGGCTATGAGCAGTTCTTC. The chain is built from TRBV27 and TRBJ2-1; TRBD1 agrees at 8 bases. The V gene end was trimmed by 2 bases and the J gene end by 8 bases; junction bases not matched to a gene: 5. This CDR3 region has 14 residues. Germline V gene lookup returns CDR1 MNHEY and CDR2 SMNVEV (reference sequence).

The chain joins TRBV10-3 to TRBJ1-2; D is perhaps TRBD1 (5 bases). Trimming removed 2 bases from V and 6 bases from J, with 7 bases in between. The length of the CDR3 is 12 residues. Germline V CDR1 and CDR2: ENHRY, SYGVKD. The CDR3 nucleotides read TGTGCCATCAGTGAGGGGGCTGATGGCTACACCTTC. Its translation: CAISEGADGYTF.

The gene calls are TRBV6-5 and TRBJ1-5, with D maybe TRBD1 (5 bases). The CDR3 is 15 amino acids. CDR1 and CDR2 (germline): MNHEY, SVGAGI. The V and J ends lost 6 bases and 4 bases respectively, with 16 bases between them. CDR3 DNA: TGTGCCAGCAGCCAATTATCAGGGAAGAATCAGCCCCAGCATTTT. It translates to CASSQLSGKNQPQHF.

The chain joins TRBV19 to TRBJ1-1; TRBD1 is a possible D gene (6 bases). The V and J ends lost 7 bases and 5 bases respectively, with 14 bases between them. Germline assignment: CDR1 LNHDA and CDR2 SQIVND (reference sequence). CDR3 length: 13 amino acids. The CDR3 DNA follows: TGTGCCAGTACCGGACAGACCCAAACTGAAGCTTTCTTT. This codes for CASTGQTQTEAFF. Complete variable domain (other parts from reference TRBV19 and TRBJ1-1): DGGITQSPKYLFRKEGQNVTLSCEQNLNHDAMYWYRQDPGQGLRLIYYSQIVNDFQKGDIAEGYSVSREKKESFPLTVTSAQKNPTAFYLCASTGQTQTEAFFGQGTRLTVV.

The V call is TRBV7-2, the J call TRBJ2-2, with 9 bases lining up with TRBD2. The CDR3 spans 15 residues. Looked up from germline, CDR1 is SGHTA and CDR2 is FQGNSA. V gave up 6 bases and J gave up 7 bases; unmatched junction bases: 9. The CDR3 nucleotides read TGTGCCAGCAGAATAAACCTAGCGGGGTTCGGGGAGCTGTTTTTT. It encodes CASRINLAGFGELFF.

The genes are TRBV6-4 and TRBJ2-2; D remains ambiguous. With 4 bases removed from V and 6 bases from J, the gap between germline ends came to 6 bases. This CDR3 comprises 12 residues. Germline values: CDR1 MRHNA, CDR2 SNTAGT. The CDR3 bases are TGTGCCAGCAGTGGATTTGCCGGGGAGCTGTTTTTT. Its protein is CASSGFAGELFF.

CDR3 in amino acids: CATMGDSTYNEQFF. The CDR3 DNA reads TGTGCCACCATGGGGGACAGCACCTACAATGAGCAGTTCTTC. The genes are TRBV24-1 and TRBJ2-1, with 7 bases fitting TRBD1. The germline CDR1 and CDR2 sequences are KGHDR and SFDVKD. This CDR3 contains 14 residues. J was trimmed by 2 bases and V by 8 bases; bases with no gene match: 5.

The chain joins TRBV7-8 to TRBJ2-1, with TRBD2 matching over 7 bases. Trimming at V came to 5 bases and at J to 2 bases, leaving 9 bases not matched to a gene. Germline V gene data show CDR1 as SGHVS and CDR2 as FQNEAQ. This CDR3 has 16 amino acids. The CDR3 DNA sequence: TGTGCCAGCAGCCTTGGACTAGATCCTCCCTACAATGAGCAGTTCTTC. Its translation is CASSLGLDPPYNEQFF.

The table lists this clone with a count of one. The V gene is TRBV28, the J gene TRBJ1-2; 9 positions match TRBD1. This CDR3 has 17 residues. CDR1 is MDHEN, CDR2 SYDVKM, per germline. V shed 5 bases, J shed 4 bases, and the junction held 14 bases outside the gene matches. CDR3: CASSQIGDREDFYGYTF. As DNA, the CDR3 is TGTGCCAGCAGTCAAATAGGGGACAGGGAGGATTTCTATGGCTACACCTTC.

V usage is TRBV21-1 and J usage is TRBJ2-6; TRBD1, the table's D call, was not compared with the DNA. TRBV21-1 is marked as a pseudogene. There are 16 residues in the CDR3. The CDR3 DNA reads as TGTGCCCTACGAGGGGGTTCTTTCTCTGGGGCCAACGTCCTGACTTTC. As protein: CALRGGSFSGANVLTF.